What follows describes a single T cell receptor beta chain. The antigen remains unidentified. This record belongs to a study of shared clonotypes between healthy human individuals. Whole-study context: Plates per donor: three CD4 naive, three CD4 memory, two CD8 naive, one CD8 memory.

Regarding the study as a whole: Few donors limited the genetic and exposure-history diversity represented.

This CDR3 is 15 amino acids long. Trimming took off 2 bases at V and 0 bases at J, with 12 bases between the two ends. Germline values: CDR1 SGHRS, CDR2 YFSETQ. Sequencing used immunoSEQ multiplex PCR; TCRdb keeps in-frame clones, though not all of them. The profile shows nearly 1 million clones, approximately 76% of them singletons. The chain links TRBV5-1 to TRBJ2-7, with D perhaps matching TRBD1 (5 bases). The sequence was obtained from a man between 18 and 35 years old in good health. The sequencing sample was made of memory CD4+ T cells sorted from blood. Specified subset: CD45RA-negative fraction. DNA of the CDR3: TGCGCCAGCAGCTTCTCGCCAGGGAACTCCTACGAGCAGTACTTC. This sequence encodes CASSFSPGNSYEQYF.